The 28 T cell receptor beta chains below come from one sample, sequenced in a study of cytomegalovirus exposure and HLA in healthy donors. PCR used 60 Vbeta primers and 13 Jbeta primers. TCRdb keeps only in-frame clones here, not all; method: immunoSEQ multiplex PCR. The specimen's table records some 120,000 clones. Sequencing was done on a sample of PBMCs. The receptors shown here come from a middle-aged man in good health and CMV-seronegative.

The chain combines TRBV6-1 with TRBJ2-7; tentatively, D is TRBD1 (6 bases). The CDR3 is made up of 15 amino acids. The germline V gene has CDR1 MNHNS and CDR2 SASEGT. Between the trimmed V and J ends, which lost 0 bases and 3 bases, there was a span of 12 bases. CDR3 loop: CASSEAGTLNYEQYF. CDR3 sequence (DNA): TGTGCCAGCAGTGAAGCCGGGACACTCAACTACGAGCAGTACTTC.

J is TRBJ1-2 and V is TRBV5-4, with TRBD1 matching over 9 bases. There are 15 residues in the CDR3. The germline V gene encodes CDR1 SGHNT and CDR2 YYREEE (reference sequence). Losses at the gene ends were 4 bases for V and 5 bases for J; bases not matched to a gene: 9. In nucleotides, the CDR3 is TGTGCCAGCAGCAGCGAGGGGACAGGGAGGTATGGCTACACCTTC. This gives the protein CASSSEGTGRYGYTF.

V and J are TRBV11-3 and TRBJ1-1; a weak D match, TRBD1 (6 bases). The CDR3 loop spans 18 amino acids. Germline CDR1 is SGHNT and CDR2 is YENEEA. V lost 4 bases and J lost 1, with 22 bases in between. CDR3 in amino acids: CASSSRGWARGGNTEAFF. CDR3 DNA sequence: TGTGCCAGCAGCTCCCGCGGGTGGGCCCGAGGGGGGAACACTGAAGCTTTCTTT.

The CDR3 bases are TGTGCCAGCTCACGAGGGACTAGCGGGAGTAATCAAGAGACCCAGTACTTC. This gives the protein CASSRGTSGSNQETQYF. The J gene is TRBJ2-5, the V gene TRBV18; TRBD2 agrees at 14 bases. J gave up 2 bases and V 4 bases, and 6 bases lay outside the gene matches. This CDR3 comprises 17 residues. CDR1 is KGHSH and CDR2 is LQKENI in the germline V gene.

Turning to this clone: One end of the junction is discordant with germline, which a read error may explain. The same CDR3 arises from other DNA sequences in this sample as well. The V and J genes are TRBV7-9 and TRBJ2-5; maybe TRBD2 (5 bases). Germline values: CDR1 SEHNR, CDR2 FQNEAQ (reference sequence). The CDR3 spans 14 residues. The CDR3 region is CASSSSTTVGTQYF. CDR3 bases: TGCGCCAGCAGCTCCTCGACTACCGTGGGGACCCAGTACTTC.

The CDR3: CAISGITPGQGGGELFF. The CDR3 region has the DNA TGTGCCATCAGCGGAATAACCCCGGGACAGGGAGGCGGGGAGCTGTTTTTT. V and J are TRBV10-3 and TRBJ2-2, with 9 bases identical to TRBD1. CDR3 length: 17 residues. V lost 6 bases and J lost 7; bases outside the gene matches: 15. Germline V CDR1 and CDR2: ENHRY, SYGVKD.

The chain combines TRBV4-2 with TRBJ2-7; 8 bases are a match to TRBD2. The length of the CDR3 is 15 residues. The ends lost 0 bases at V and 4 bases at J; junction bases unmatched: 5. Germline CDR1 LGHNA, CDR2 YNFKEQ. The CDR3 DNA follows: TGTGCCAGCAGCCAAGACCCCGGGGGGGGGTACGAGCAGTACTTC. Encoded protein: CASSQDPGGGYEQYF.

The chain links TRBV11-3 to TRBJ2-7; 12 bases are shared with TRBD1. V trimming: 6 bases; J trimming: 6 bases; junction bases outside the gene matches: 6. The CDR3 has 14 amino acids. CDR1 SGHNT and CDR2 YENEEA come from the germline V gene. DNA for the CDR3: TGTGCCAGCAGTCAGGGACAGGGGGCGGCCGAGCAGTACTTC. This gives the protein CASSQGQGAAEQYF.

V usage is TRBV11-2 and J usage is TRBJ2-2; TRBD1 matches at 10 bases. The CDR3 is made up of 16 amino acids. Losses at the gene ends were 5 bases for V and 3 bases for J; bases not matched to a gene: 6. CDR1 SGHAT and CDR2 FQNNGV come from the germline V gene. In nucleotides, the CDR3 is TGTGCCAGCAGCCCGGGACAGGGGAGTCACACCGGGGAGCTGTTTTTT. It yields the protein CASSPGQGSHTGELFF.

The chain joins TRBV9 to TRBJ2-2, with 8 nucleotides matching TRBD2. The V segment lost 5 bases and the J segment 4 bases; nucleotides outside the gene matches: 4. The CDR3 consists of 14 residues. Germline values: CDR1 SGDLS, CDR2 YYNGEE. CDR3 sequence: CASRDGGATGELFF. CDR3 DNA: TGTGCCAGCAGAGACGGGGGGGCCACCGGGGAGCTGTTTTTT.

Points on this clone: This likely comes from a read error, as the CDR3 has no conserved phenylalanine or tryptophan at its end. DNA for the CDR3: TGTGCCAGCAGCCCGACGGGTTACGAGCAGTACCTC. Translated: CASSPTGYEQYL. The rearrangement uses TRBV7-2 and TRBJ2-7; D not certain. The germline gives CDR1 SGHTA, CDR2 FQGNSA. Trimming left V 5 bases short and J 4 bases short, with 9 bases between. The CDR3 is 12 residues long.

This sequence joins TRBV7-9 and TRBJ1-3; the D is unclear. The V gene's germline CDR1 is SEHNR and CDR2 FQNEAQ (reference sequence). V gave up 11 bases and J gave up 1 base, with 9 bases separating them. The CDR3 length is 12 residues. The CDR3 bases are TGTGCCGAGGCAGATTCTGGAAACACCATATATTTT. It translates to CAEADSGNTIYF.

The genes are TRBV11-2 and TRBJ1-1, with D possibly TRBD1 on 6 matching bases. The CDR3 totals 14 residues. Germline CDR1 is SGHAT and CDR2 is FQNNGV. V was shortened by 2 bases and J by 5 bases, with 12 bases between the two germline ends. CDR3: CASSLPGARTEAFF. DNA of the CDR3: TGTGCCAGCAGCTTACCAGGGGCAAGGACTGAAGCTTTCTTT. The full variable domain, its missing parts supplied by reference TRBV11-2 and TRBJ1-1, is EAGVAQSPRYKIIEKRQSVAFWCNPISGHATLYWYQQILGQGPKLLIQFQNNGVVDDSQLPKDRFSAERLKGVDSTLKIQPAKLEDSAVYLCASSLPGARTEAFFGQGTRLTVV.

The V call is TRBV11-3, the J call TRBJ2-5; perhaps TRBD2 as D (6 bases). V lost 2 bases and J 2 bases, leaving 15 bases between the germline ends. The CDR3 consists of 16 residues. CDR1 and CDR2 from the germline V gene are SGHNT and YENEEA. CDR3 sequence reads: CASSLSRKAGQETQYF. The CDR3 bases are TGTGCCAGCAGCTTAAGCCGTAAGGCGGGACAAGAGACCCAGTACTTC.

The J gene is TRBJ2-2, the V gene TRBV5-1; TRBD2 agrees at 11 bases. With V trimmed by 2 bases and J by 5 bases, 8 bases remained unmatched. CDR1 and CDR2 (germline): SGHRS, YFSETQ. This CDR3 spans 17 amino acids. CDR3 in amino acids: CASSLLAGAPGTGELFF. CDR3 sequence (DNA): TGCGCCAGCAGCTTACTAGCGGGAGCGCCGGGTACCGGGGAGCTGTTTTTT. The variable domain in full, with the rest retrieved from reference TRBV5-1 and TRBJ2-2, is KAGVTQTPRYLIKTRGQQVTLSCSPISGHRSVSWYQQTPGQGLQFLFEYFSETQRNKGNFPGRFSGRQFSNSRSEMNVSTLELGDSALYLCASSLLAGAPGTGELFFGEGSRLTVL.

As concerns this clone: An end of the junction does not agree with germline; a read error may underlie this. The chain joins TRBV15 to TRBJ1-1, with 8 bases identical to TRBD1. The CDR3 extends over 14 amino acids. CDR1 and CDR2 (germline): LNHNV, YYDKDF (reference sequence). The CDR3 sequence: CAASRPDRVSEAFF. The CDR3 region has the DNA TGTGCCGCCAGCAGACCGGACAGGGTATCTGAAGCTTTCTTT. Filled out from reference TRBV15 and TRBJ1-1, the complete variable domain reads DAMVIQNPRYQVTQFGKPVTLSCSQTLNHNVMYWYQQKSSQAPKLLFHYYDKDFNNEADTPDNFQSRRPNTSFCFLDIRSPGLGDTAMYLCAASRPDRVSEAFFGQGTRLTVV.

The J gene is TRBJ1-5, the V gene TRBV19; 9 bases agree with TRBD1. The length of the CDR3 is 15 residues. V dropped 6 bases and J dropped 6; count of bases not matched to a gene: 9. Germline V CDR1 and CDR2: LNHDA, SQIVND (reference sequence). CDR3 nucleotide sequence: TGTGCCAGTAGCAGGGACAGGGTGGGTGGTCAGCCCCAGCATTTT. Encoded protein: CASSRDRVGGQPQHF.

The V gene is TRBV10-2, the J gene TRBJ2-3, with D maybe TRBD2 (6 bases). This CDR3 contains 17 residues. Trimming left V 0 bases short and J 4 bases short, with 17 bases between. CDR1 is WSHSY and CDR2 is SAAADI in the germline V gene. In nucleotides, the CDR3 is TGCGCCAGCAGTGAGTCCGGGCGGGGTAATGGGCCAGATACGCAGTATTTT. This sequence encodes CASSESGRGNGPDTQYF.

The chain recombines TRBV2 with TRBJ2-7; 9 nucleotides align to TRBD2. In germline, CDR1 is SNHLY, CDR2 FYNNEI. V was clipped by 7 bases and J by 7 bases; unmatched bases: 8. The CDR3 extends over 13 amino acids. The CDR3 region has the DNA TGTGCCAGCAAGAGGCGGGAGGGCCTGGAGCAGTACTTC. Translating gives CASKRREGLEQYF.

The chain joins TRBV11-2 to TRBJ2-7; 12 bases are a match to TRBD2. With 1 base clipped from V and 6 bases from J, the junction kept 1 base outside the gene matches. Germline CDR1 reads SGHAT; CDR2 reads FQNNGV. CDR3 length: 14 amino acids. The CDR3 loop reads CASSLGLAGAEQYF. The CDR3, as DNA: TGTGCCAGCAGCTTAGGACTAGCGGGAGCCGAGCAGTACTTC.

This chain uses TRBV18 with TRBJ1-1; 7 bases fit TRBD1. The CDR3 is 14 amino acids. CDR1 KGHSH and CDR2 LQKENI come from the germline V gene. Trimming took 5 bases from V and 1 from J; bases not matched to a gene: 4. DNA of the CDR3: TGTGCCAGCTCATCGGGACAGCCGAACACTGAAGCTTTCTTT. Amino acids: CASSSGQPNTEAFF.

The chain uses TRBV6-1 and TRBJ2-7; a possible D gene is TRBD1 (5 bases). This CDR3 comprises 12 residues. The germline V and J ends were trimmed by 3 bases and 3 bases, with 6 bases remaining between them. Germline V CDR1 and CDR2: MNHNS, SASEGT. CDR3 DNA: TGTGCCAGCAGTGAGCAGGGCTACGAGCAGTACTTC. It yields the protein CASSEQGYEQYF.

The chain joins TRBV5-4 to TRBJ2-3, with 11 bases that match TRBD2. The CDR3 is 16 residues long. Per the germline V gene, CDR1 is SGHNT and CDR2 is YYREEE (reference sequence). Germline trimming cut 0 bases from V and 5 bases from J; bases unmatched to any gene: 5. The CDR3 loop reads CASSLGVAGGQDTQYF. The CDR3 DNA reads TGTGCCAGCAGCTTGGGAGTAGCGGGAGGGCAAGATACGCAGTATTTT.

The chain couples TRBV7-8 to TRBJ2-7, with TRBD1 as a possible D gene (5 bases). This CDR3 is 15 amino acids long. Between the trimmed V and J ends, which lost 4 bases and 6 bases, there was a span of 19 bases. Germline V gene sequence: CDR1 SGHVS, CDR2 FQNEAQ. The CDR3 sequence is CASSYGALGLGEQYF. In DNA, the CDR3 is TGTGCCAGCAGCTATGGGGCTTTAGGTCTAGGCGAGCAGTACTTC.

The rearrangement links TRBV6-5 to TRBJ1-1; the D gene is possibly TRBD1 (5 bases). This CDR3 region has 14 residues. Germline CDR1 and CDR2: MNHEY and SVGAGI. Deletions cut 6 bases from V and 3 bases from J, with 14 bases between. The CDR3 nucleotides are TGTGCCAGCAGACCCCTTACAGGATACACTGAAGCTTTCTTT. It translates to CASRPLTGYTEAFF.

This sequence joins TRBV5-6 and TRBJ2-7; 10 nucleotides match TRBD2. The CDR3 totals 14 residues. Trimming at V came to 4 bases and at J to 2 bases, leaving 3 bases not matched to a gene. Germline lookup yields CDR1 SGHDT and CDR2 YYEEEE. The CDR3 spells CASSRLAGAYEQYF. DNA of the CDR3: TGTGCCAGCAGCCGTCTAGCGGGAGCCTACGAGCAGTACTTC. The full variable domain, completed using reference TRBV5-6 and TRBJ2-7, is DAGVTQSPTHLIKTRGQQVTLRCSPKSGHDTVSWYQQALGQGPQFIFQYYEEEERQRGNFPDRFSGHQFPNYSSELNVNALLLGDSALYLCASSRLAGAYEQYFGPGTRLTVT.

The V gene is TRBV4-1, the J gene TRBJ2-7, with a tentative D call TRBD1 (6 bases). With 3 bases removed from V and 5 bases from J, the gap between germline ends came to 14 bases. This CDR3 has 14 amino acids. Germline V gene data show CDR1 as MGHRA and CDR2 as YSYEKL. CDR3 sequence reads: CASSHSNRADEQYF. In DNA, the CDR3 is TGCGCCAGCAGCCACAGCAACAGGGCCGACGAGCAGTACTTC.

The chain links TRBV11-3 to TRBJ2-5, with 7 bases fitting TRBD1. Unmatched junction bases numbered 21, after V lost 6 bases and J lost 11 bases. The CDR3 is made up of 16 amino acids. Germline V lookup: CDR1 SGHNT, CDR2 YENEEA. The DNA for the CDR3 is TGTGCCAGCAGGAGAAAGGGGGCAGTCACATCCCGATCGCAGTACTTC. Its protein product is CASRRKGAVTSRSQYF.